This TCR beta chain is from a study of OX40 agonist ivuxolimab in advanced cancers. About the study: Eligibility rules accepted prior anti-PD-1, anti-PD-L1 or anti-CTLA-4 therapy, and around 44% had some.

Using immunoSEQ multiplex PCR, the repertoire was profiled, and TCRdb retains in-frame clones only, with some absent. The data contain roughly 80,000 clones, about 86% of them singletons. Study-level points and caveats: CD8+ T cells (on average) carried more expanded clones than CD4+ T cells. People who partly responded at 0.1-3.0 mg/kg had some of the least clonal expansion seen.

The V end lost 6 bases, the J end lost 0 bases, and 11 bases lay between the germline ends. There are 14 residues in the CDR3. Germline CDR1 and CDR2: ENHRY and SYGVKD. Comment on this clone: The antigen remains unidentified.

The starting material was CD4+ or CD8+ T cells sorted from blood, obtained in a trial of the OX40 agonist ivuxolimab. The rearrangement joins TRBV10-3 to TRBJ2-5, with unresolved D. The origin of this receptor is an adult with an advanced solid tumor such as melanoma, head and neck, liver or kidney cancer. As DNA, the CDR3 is TGTGCCATCAGAGAAGGATCTAACCAAGAGACCCAGTACTTC. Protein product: CAIREGSNQETQYF.